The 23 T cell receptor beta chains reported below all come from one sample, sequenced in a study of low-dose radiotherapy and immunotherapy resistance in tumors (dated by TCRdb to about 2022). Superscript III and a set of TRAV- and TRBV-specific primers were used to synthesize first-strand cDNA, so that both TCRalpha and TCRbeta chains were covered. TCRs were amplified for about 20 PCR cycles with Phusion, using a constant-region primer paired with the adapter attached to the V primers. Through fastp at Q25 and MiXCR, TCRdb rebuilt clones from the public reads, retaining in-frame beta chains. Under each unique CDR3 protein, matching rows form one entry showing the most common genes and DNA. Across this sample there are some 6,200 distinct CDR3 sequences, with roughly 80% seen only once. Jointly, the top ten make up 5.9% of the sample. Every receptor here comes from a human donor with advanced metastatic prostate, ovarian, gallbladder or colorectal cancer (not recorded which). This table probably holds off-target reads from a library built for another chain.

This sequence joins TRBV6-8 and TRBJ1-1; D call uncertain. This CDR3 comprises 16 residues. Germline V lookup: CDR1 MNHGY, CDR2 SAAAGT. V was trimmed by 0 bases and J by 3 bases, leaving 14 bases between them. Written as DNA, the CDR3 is TGTGCCAGCAGTTACTCGAGTAGCGGTGGCGACACTGAAGCTTTCTTT. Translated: CASSYSSSGGDTEAFF.

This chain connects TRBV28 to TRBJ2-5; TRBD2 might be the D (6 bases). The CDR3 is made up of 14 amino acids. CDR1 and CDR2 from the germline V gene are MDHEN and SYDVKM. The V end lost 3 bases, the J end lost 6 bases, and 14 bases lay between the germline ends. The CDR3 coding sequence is TGTGCCAGCAGTTTGCCTGGCGGGGTAAAGACCCAGTACTTC. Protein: CASSLPGGVKTQYF.

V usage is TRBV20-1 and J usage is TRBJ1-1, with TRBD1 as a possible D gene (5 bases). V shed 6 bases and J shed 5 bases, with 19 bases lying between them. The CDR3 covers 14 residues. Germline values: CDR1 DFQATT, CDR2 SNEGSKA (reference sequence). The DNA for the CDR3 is TGCAGTGCCGTACCCGGGGGGGGTTGGACTGAAGCTTTCTTT. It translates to CSAVPGGGWTEAFF.

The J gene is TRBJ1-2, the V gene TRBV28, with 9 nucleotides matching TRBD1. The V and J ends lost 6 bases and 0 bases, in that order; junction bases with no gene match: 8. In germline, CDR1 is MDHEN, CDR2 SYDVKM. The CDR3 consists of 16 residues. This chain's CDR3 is CASSEQGDRANYGYTF. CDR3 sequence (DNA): TGTGCCAGCAGCGAGCAGGGGGACAGGGCTAACTATGGCTACACCTTC.

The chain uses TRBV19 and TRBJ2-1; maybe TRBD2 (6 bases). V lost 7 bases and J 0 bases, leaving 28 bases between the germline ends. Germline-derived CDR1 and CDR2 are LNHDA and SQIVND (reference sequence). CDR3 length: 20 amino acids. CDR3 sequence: CASTKGRTTALGSSYNEQFF. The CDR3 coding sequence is TGTGCCAGTACCAAGGGCAGGACTACCGCTCTAGGGAGCTCCTACAATGAGCAGTTCTTC.

As DNA, the CDR3 is TGTGCCAGCACCTGGGGCGGTCGCTCTGGGGCCAACGTCCTGACTTTC. Translation: CASTWGGRSGANVLTF. The J gene is TRBJ2-6, the V gene TRBV2, with TRBD1 as a possible D gene (5 bases). This CDR3 contains 16 residues. Trimming removed 7 bases at V and 0 bases at J, with 13 bases between. Germline values: CDR1 SNHLY, CDR2 FYNNEI.

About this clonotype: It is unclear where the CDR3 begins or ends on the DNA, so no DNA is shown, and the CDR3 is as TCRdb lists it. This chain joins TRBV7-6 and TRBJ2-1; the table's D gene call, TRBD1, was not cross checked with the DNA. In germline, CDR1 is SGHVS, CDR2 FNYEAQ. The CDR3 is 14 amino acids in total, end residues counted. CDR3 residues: CASRDSTSGNEQFF.

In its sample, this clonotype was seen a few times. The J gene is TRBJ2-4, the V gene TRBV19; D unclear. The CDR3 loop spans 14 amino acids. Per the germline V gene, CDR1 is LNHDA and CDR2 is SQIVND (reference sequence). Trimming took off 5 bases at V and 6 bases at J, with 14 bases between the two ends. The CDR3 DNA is TGTGCCAGTAGTGATGGGCGCCGTGGAAACATTCAGTACTTC. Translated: CASSDGRRGNIQYF.

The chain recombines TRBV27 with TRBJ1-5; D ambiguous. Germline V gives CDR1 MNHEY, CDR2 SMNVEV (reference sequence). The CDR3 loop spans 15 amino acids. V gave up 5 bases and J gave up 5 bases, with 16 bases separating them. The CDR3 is CASSGAGTEYQPQHF. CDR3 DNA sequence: TGTGCCAGCAGTGGTGCCGGTACCGAGTATCAGCCCCAGCATTTT.

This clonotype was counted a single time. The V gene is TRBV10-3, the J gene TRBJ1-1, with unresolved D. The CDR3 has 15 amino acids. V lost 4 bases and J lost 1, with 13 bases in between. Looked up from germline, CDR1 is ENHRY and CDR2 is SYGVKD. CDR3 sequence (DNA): TGTGCCATCAGTGCCAACCAGGTCTCGAACACTGAAGCTTTCTTT. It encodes CAISANQVSNTEAFF.

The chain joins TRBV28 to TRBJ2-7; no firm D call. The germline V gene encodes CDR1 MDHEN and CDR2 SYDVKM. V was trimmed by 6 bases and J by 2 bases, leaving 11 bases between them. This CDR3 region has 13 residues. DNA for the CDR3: TGTGCCAGCAGGTCGGGCTCAACCTACGAGCAGTACTTC. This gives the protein CASRSGSTYEQYF.

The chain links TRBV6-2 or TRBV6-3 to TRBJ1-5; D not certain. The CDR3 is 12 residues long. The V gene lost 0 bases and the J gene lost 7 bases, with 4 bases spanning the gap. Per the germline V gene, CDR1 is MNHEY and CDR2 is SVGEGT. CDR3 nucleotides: TGTGCCAGCAGTTACTCCGGGCAGCCCCAGCATTTT. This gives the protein CASSYSGQPQHF.

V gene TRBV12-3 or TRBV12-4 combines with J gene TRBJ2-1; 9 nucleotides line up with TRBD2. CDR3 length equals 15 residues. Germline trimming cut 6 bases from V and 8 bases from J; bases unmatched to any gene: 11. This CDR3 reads CASRRTGTSKDEQFF. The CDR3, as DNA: TGTGCCAGCAGGCGGACCGGGACTAGCAAAGATGAGCAGTTCTTC.

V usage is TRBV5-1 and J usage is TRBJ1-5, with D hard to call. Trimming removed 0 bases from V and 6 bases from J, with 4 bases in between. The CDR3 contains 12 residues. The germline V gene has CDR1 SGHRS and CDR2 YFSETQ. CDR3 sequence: CASSLDGQPQHF. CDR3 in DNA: TGCGCCAGCAGCTTGGACGGTCAGCCCCAGCATTTT.

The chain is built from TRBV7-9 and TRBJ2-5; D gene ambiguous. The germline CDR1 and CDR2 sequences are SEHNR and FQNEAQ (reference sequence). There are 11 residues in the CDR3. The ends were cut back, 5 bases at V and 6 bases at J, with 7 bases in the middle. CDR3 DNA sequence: TGTGCCAGCAGCGCAGGACAGACCCAGTACTTC. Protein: CASSAGQTQYF.

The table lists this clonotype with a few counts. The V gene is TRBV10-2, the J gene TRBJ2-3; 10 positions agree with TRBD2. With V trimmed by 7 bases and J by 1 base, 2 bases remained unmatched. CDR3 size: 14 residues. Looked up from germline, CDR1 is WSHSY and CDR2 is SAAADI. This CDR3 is CASILAGGTDTQYF. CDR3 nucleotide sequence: TGCGCCAGCATTCTAGCGGGAGGCACAGATACGCAGTATTTT.

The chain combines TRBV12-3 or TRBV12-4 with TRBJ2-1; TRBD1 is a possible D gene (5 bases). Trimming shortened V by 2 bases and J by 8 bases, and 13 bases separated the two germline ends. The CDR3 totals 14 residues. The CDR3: CASSLKGPMDEQFF. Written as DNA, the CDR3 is TGTGCCAGCAGTTTAAAGGGGCCAATGGATGAGCAGTTCTTC.

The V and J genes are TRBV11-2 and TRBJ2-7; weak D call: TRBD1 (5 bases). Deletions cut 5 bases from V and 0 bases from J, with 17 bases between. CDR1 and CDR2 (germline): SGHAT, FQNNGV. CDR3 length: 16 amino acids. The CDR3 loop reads CASSPIGRQSSYEQYF. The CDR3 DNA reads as TGTGCCAGCAGCCCTATTGGCCGACAGAGCTCCTACGAGCAGTACTTC. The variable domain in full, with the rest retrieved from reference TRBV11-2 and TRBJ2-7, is EAGVAQSPRYKIIEKRQSVAFWCNPISGHATLYWYQQILGQGPKLLIQFQNNGVVDDSQLPKDRFSAERLKGVDSTLKIQPAKLEDSAVYLCASSPIGRQSSYEQYFGPGTRLTVT.

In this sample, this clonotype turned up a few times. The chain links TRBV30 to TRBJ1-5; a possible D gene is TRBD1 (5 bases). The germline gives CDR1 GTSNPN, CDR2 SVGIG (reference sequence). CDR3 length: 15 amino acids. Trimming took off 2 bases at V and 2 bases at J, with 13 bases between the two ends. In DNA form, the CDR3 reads TGTGCCTGGAGTACGGGGCTGGGAGGCAATCAGCCCCAGCATTTT. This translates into CAWSTGLGGNQPQHF. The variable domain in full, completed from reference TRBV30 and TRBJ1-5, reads SQTIHQWPATLVQPVGSPLSLECTVEGTSNPNLYWYRQAAGRGLQLLFYSVGIGQISSEVPQNLSASRPQDRQFILSSKKLLLSDSGFYLCAWSTGLGGNQPQHFGDGTRLSIL.

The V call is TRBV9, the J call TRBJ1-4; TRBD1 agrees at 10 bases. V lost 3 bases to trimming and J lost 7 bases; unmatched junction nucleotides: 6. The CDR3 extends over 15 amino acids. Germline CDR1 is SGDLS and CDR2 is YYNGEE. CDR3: CASSGTGQGLEKLFF. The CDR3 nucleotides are TGTGCCAGCAGCGGAACGGGACAGGGGCTTGAAAAACTGTTTTTT.

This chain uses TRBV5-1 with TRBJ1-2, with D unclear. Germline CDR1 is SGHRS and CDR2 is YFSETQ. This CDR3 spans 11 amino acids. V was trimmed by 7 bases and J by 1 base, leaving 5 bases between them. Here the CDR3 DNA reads TGCGCCAGCGGCAGTAACTATGGCTACACCTTC. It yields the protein CASGSNYGYTF.

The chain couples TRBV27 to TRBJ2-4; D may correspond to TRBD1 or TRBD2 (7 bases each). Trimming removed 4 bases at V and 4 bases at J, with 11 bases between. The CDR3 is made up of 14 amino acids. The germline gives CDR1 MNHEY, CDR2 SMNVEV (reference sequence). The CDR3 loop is CASSSQGGKNIQYF. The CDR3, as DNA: TGTGCCAGCAGTTCCCAGGGGGGGAAAAACATTCAGTACTTC.

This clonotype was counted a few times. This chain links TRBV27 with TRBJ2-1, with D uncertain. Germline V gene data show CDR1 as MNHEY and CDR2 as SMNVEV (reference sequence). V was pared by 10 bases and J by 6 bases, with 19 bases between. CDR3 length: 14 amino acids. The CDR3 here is CATRSTEFFNEQFF. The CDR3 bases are TGTGCCACGCGAAGTACAGAGTTTTTCAATGAGCAGTTCTTC.